This T cell receptor beta chain derives from a study of cytomegalovirus exposure and HLA in healthy donors. General observations from the study: Analysis performed later showed TCR beta chains linked to HLA being more clonally expanded than equally common others. TCR beta sequences numbering 16,951 were associated with HLA alleles at 0.05 false discovery rate in a later analysis.

As for this clone: Its specificity is not known.

The PCR had 60 Vbeta and 13 Jbeta primers. Produced via immunoSEQ multiplex PCR; TCRdb's table is partial and in-frame only. The sample shows about 200,000 clones, approximately 79% of them seen only once. Between the trimmed V and J ends, which lost 5 bases and 8 bases, there was a span of 15 bases. The CDR3 covers 14 residues. The germline CDR1 and CDR2 sequences are SGHVS and FNYEAQ. This sequence originates from a man in his forties or fifties in good health and CMV-seronegative. This rearrangement joins TRBV7-6 to TRBJ1-4; unclear D gene. The sequencing input was PBMCs. The CDR3 sequence is CASSPRTAGEKLFF. CDR3 in DNA: TGTGCCAGCAGCCCGAGGACGGCGGGAGAAAAACTGTTTTTT.